A selection of T cell receptor beta chains follows, all from one sample in a study of cytomegalovirus exposure and HLA in healthy donors. The method was immunoSEQ multiplex PCR; TCRdb's version includes in-frame clones alone and lacks a portion of them. The table has about 140,000 clones, more than 60% seen once. Sequenced input: PBMCs. The receptors originated from a man younger than 35 in good health and CMV-seropositive. Both conserved end residues are part of each CDR3. The order of the fields is D gene, CDR3 length, V gene, clone size, J gene, CDR3 protein, CDR3 DNA. D genes are given only for firm matches. Not every row has a clone size; where given, it reads once, few, many or a size class.

TRBD2	16	TRBV19	-	TRBJ2-5	CASSILGGRVAETQYF	TGTGCCAGTAGTATTCTGGGCGGGAGGGTCGCAGAGACCCAGTACTTC
-	13	TRBV11-1	-	TRBJ2-7	CAGPLQGRGEQYF	TGTGCCGGCCCCTTACAGGGTAGGGGCGAGCAGTACTTC
TRBD2	17	TRBV5-3	-	TRBJ2-7	CARSLGLSGSFTYEQYF	TGTGCCAGAAGCTTGGGCCTTAGCGGGAGCTTTACCTACGAGCAGTACTTC
TRBD2	14	TRBV7-8	-	TRBJ2-4	CASSPTGGASPQYF	TGTGCCAGCAGCCCAACGGGAGGGGCGAGCCCTCAGTACTTC
-	15	TRBV6-6	-	TRBJ2-5	CASRRLSQGRETQYF	TGTGCCAGCAGACGGCTCTCACAGGGTAGGGAGACCCAGTACTTC
-	16	TRBV30	-	TRBJ2-5	CAWTHSWLGLSKTQYF	TGTGCCTGGACCCACTCTTGGCTCGGACTCTCGAAGACCCAGTACTTC
-	13	TRBV6-1	once	TRBJ2-7	CAIARQQAYEQYF	TGTGCCATCGCGCGGCAGCAAGCCTACGAGCAGTACTTC
TRBD2	16	TRBV10-3	-	TRBJ2-1	CAISIRSAGANDEQFF	TGTGCCATCAGTATACGTTCAGCGGGAGCCAACGATGAGCAGTTCTTC
TRBD1	15	TRBV5-4	-	TRBJ2-2	CASSLRLRGPGELFF	TGTGCCAGCAGCTTGAGACTCAGGGGGCCCGGGGAGCTGTTTTTT
-	16	TRBV4-1	-	TRBJ1-2	CASSYYGTPPGAGYTF	TGCGCCAGCAGCTATTACGGGACTCCCCCCGGGGCCGGCTACACCTTC
-	15	TRBV21-1	-	TRBJ1-1	CASSKTGGASPEAFF	TGTGCCAGCAGCAAAACAGGGGGCGCATCCCCTGAAGCTTTCTTT
-	15	TRBV7-9	-	TRBJ2-7	CASSLGLSSQSEQYF	TGTGCCAGCAGCTTAGGCCTATCTAGTCAGTCCGAGCAGTACTTC
TRBD1	15	TRBV7-9	-	TRBJ1-1	CASSSGQGQLTEAFF	TGTGCCAGCAGCTCAGGACAGGGGCAATTGACTGAAGCTTTCTTT
-	16	TRBV19	once	TRBJ1-5	CASSIEWTRGNQPQHF	TGTGCCAGTAGTATAGAATGGACGAGGGGGAATCAGCCCCAGCATTTT
-	13	TRBV19	-	TRBJ2-7	CASSFRDTYEQYF	TGTGCCAGTAGTTTTCGGGACACCTACGAGCAGTACTTC
-	15	TRBV28	-	TRBJ2-1	CASSLRREPRTEQFF	TGTGCCAGCAGTTTACGTCGGGAGCCGCGGACTGAGCAGTTCTTC
TRBD1	17	TRBV7-8	-	TRBJ1-1	CASSLGETGGGSPEAFF	TGTGCCAGCAGCTTAGGTGAGACAGGGGGTGGTAGCCCGGAAGCTTTCTTT
-	14	TRBV28	-	TRBJ2-7	CASSLKAGSYEQYF	TGTGCCAGCAGTTTAAAAGCAGGATCCTACGAGCAGTACTTC
TRBD2	15	TRBV6-1	-	TRBJ2-7	CASSVGRGVAYEQYF	TGTGCCAGCAGTGTAGGGCGGGGGGTAGCCTACGAGCAGTACTTC
-	14	TRBV28	-	TRBJ1-2	CASNLGSRGAGYTF	TGTGCCAGCAATTTAGGTTCTCGGGGTGCGGGCTACACCTTC